This T cell receptor beta chain came from a study of graft-versus-host responses after intestinal transplantation. Study information: Tacrolimus and steroids were given for around 3 years to all recipients after anti-thymocyte globulin induction.

The data were produced by immunoSEQ multiplex PCR, yet TCRdb's version contains in-frame clones alone and is incomplete. This sample yields more than 95,000 clones, of which 90% are seen a single time; approximately 0.18% belongs to the top ten. This clone is a singleton in its sample. Its specificity is unknown. The CDR3 extends over 13 amino acids. V lost 5 bases and J lost 1, with 8 bases in between. The germline V gene has CDR1 SGHVS and CDR2 FQNEAQ. The TCR originated in a human donor who received an intestinal transplant. The V call is TRBV7-8, the J call TRBJ1-2; D is possibly TRBD1 (5 bases). The sample here was unstimulated CD4+ T cells sorted from spleen or lymph node cells, taken before intestinal transplant. The CDR3 coding sequence is TGTGCCAGCAGCACCAGGGTTAACTATGGCTACACCTTC. It encodes CASSTRVNYGYTF.